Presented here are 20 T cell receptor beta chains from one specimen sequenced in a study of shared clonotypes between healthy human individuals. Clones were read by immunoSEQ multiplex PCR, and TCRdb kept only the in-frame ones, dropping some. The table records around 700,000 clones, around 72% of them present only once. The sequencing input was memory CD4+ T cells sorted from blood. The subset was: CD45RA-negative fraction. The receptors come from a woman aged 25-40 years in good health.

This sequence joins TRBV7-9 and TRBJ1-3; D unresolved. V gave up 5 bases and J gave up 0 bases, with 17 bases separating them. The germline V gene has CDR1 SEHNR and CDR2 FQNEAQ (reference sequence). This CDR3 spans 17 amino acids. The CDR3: CASSPPPRVSSGNTIYF. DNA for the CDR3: TGTGCCAGCAGCCCCCCCCCGCGGGTATCCTCTGGAAACACCATATATTTT.

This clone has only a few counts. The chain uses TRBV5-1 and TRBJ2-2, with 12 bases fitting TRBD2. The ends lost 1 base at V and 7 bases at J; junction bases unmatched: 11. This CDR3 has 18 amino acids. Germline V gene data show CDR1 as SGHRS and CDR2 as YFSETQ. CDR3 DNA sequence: TGCGCCAGCAGCTTGATGTCTCTAGCGGGAGGGTTTGGCGGGGAGCTGTTTTTT. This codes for CASSLMSLAGGFGGELFF.

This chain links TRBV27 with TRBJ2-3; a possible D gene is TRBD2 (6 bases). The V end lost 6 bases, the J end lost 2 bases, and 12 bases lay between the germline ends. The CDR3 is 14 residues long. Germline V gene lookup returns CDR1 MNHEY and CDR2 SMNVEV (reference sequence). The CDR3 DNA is TGTGCCAGCAGCCCCGGGGACTTCACAGATACGCAGTATTTT. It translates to CASSPGDFTDTQYF.

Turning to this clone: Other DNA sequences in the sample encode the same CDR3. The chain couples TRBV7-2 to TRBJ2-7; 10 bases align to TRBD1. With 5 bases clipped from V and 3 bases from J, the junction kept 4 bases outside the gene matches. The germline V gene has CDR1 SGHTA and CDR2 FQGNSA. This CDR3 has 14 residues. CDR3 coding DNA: TGTGCCAGCAGCCGGGGGACAGGGGTCTACGAGCAGTACTTC. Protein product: CASSRGTGVYEQYF.

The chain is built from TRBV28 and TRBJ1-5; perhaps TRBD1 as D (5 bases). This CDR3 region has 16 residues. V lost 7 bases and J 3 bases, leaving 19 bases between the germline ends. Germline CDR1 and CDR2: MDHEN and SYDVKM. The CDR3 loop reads CASKPFGASLNQPQHF. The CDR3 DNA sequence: TGTGCCAGCAAACCGTTTGGGGCTTCTCTCAATCAGCCCCAGCATTTT. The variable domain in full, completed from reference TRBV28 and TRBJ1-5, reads DVKVTQSSRYLVKRTGEKVFLECVQDMDHENMFWYRQDPGLGLRLIYFSYDVKMKEKGDIPEGYSVSREKKERFSLILESASTNQTSMYLCASKPFGASLNQPQHFGDGTRLSIL.

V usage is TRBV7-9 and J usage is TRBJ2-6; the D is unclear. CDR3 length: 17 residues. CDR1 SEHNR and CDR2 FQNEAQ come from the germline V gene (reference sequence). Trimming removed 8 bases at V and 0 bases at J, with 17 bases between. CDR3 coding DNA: TGTGCCAGCTCTGCCCACTACTCTAGCTCTGGGGCCAACGTCCTGACTTTC. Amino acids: CASSAHYSSSGANVLTF.

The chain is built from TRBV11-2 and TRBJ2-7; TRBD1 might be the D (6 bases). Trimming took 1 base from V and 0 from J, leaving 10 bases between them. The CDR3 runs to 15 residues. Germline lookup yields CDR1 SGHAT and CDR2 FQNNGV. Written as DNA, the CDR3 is TGTGCCAGCAGCTTAGTCTCACAGGGCTCCTACGAGCAGTACTTC. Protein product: CASSLVSQGSYEQYF.

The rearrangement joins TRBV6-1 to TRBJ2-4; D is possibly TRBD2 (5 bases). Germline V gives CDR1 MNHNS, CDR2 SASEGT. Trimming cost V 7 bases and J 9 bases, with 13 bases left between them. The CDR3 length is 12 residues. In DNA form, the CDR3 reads TGTGCCAGCACCGAGGAGGTCGGCATTCAGTACTTC. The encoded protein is CASTEEVGIQYF.

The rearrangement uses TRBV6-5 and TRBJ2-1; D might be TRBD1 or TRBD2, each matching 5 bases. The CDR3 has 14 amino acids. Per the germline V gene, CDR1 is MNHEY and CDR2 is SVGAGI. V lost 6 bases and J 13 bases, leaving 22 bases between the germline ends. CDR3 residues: CASSYRIGGQSQFF. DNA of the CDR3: TGTGCCAGCAGCTACAGAATAGGAGGACAAAGTCAGTTCTTC.

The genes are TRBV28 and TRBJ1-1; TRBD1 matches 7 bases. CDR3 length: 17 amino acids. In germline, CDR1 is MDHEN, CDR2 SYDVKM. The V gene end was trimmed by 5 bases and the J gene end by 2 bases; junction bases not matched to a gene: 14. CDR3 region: CASSIRTGGSLNTEAFF. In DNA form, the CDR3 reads TGTGCCAGCAGTATAAGGACAGGCGGAAGTCTTAACACTGAAGCTTTCTTT.

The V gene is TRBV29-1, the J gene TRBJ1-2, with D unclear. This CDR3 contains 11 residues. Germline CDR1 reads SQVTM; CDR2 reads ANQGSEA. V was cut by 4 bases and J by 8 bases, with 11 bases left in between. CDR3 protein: CSVVSSKGYTF. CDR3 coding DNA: TGCAGCGTTGTGAGCTCGAAGGGCTACACCTTC. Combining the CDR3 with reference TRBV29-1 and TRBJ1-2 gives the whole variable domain SAVISQKPSRDICQRGTSLTIQCQVDSQVTMMFWYRQQPGQSLTLIATANQGSEATYESGFVIDKFPISRPNLTFSTLTVSNMSPEDSSIYLCSVVSSKGYTFGSGTRLTVV.

In nucleotides, the CDR3 is TGTGCCAGCAGCCCTTACATCTCTGGAAACACCATATATTTT. Translating gives CASSPYISGNTIYF. This chain links TRBV7-3 with TRBJ1-3, with D uncertain. The CDR3 consists of 14 residues. V shed 5 bases and J shed 0 bases, with 8 bases lying between them. Germline lookup yields CDR1 SGHTA and CDR2 FQGTGA.

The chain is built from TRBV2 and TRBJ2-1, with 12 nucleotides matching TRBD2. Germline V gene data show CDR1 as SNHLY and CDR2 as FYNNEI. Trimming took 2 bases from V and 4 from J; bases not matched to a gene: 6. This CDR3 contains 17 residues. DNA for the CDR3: TGTGCCAGCAGTGAAAGAACTAGCGGGAGGCGATACAATGAGCAGTTCTTC. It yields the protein CASSERTSGRRYNEQFF.

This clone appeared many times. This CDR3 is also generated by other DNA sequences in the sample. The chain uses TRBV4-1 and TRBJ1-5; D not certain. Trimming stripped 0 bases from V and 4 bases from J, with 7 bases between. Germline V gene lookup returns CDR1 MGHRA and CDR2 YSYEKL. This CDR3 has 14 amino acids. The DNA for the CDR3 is TGCGCCAGCAGCCAAGACGAGGGTAATCAGCCCCAGCATTTT. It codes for CASSQDEGNQPQHF.

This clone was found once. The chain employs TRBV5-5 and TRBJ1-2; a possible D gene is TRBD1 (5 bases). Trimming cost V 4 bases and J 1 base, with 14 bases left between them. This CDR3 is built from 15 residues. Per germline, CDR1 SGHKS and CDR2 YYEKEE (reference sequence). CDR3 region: CASSPRPDNNYGYTF. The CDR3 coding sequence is TGTGCCAGCAGCCCCCGCCCGGACAATAACTATGGCTACACCTTC.

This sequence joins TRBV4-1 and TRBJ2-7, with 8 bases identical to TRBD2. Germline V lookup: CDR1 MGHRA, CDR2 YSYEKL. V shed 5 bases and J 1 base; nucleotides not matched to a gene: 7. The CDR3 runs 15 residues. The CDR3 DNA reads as TGCGCCAGCAGCTACGGACTAGCAGCTTCCTACGAGCAGTACTTC. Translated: CASSYGLAASYEQYF.

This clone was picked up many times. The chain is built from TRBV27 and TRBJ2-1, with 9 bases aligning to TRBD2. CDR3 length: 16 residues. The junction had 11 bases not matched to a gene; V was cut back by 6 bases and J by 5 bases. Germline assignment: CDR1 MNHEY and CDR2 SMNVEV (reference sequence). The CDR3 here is CASRRGSGSFDNEQFF. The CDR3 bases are TGTGCCAGCAGACGGGGTAGCGGGAGCTTTGACAATGAGCAGTTCTTC.

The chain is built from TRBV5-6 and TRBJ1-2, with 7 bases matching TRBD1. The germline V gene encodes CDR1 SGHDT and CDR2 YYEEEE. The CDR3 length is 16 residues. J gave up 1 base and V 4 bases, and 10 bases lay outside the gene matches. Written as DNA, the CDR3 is TGTGCCAGCAGCCGACAGGGTGTAAATTGTAACTATGGCTACACCTTC. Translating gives CASSRQGVNCNYGYTF.

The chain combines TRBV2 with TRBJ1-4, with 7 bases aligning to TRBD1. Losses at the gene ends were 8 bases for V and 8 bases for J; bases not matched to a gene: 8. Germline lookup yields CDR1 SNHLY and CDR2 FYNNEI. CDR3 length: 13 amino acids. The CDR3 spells CASASGGGEKLFF. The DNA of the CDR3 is TGTGCCAGCGCCTCAGGGGGGGGCGAAAAACTGTTTTTT.

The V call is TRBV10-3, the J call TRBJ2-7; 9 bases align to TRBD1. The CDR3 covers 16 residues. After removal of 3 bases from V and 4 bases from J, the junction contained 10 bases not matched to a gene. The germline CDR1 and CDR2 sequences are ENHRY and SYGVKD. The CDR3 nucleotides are TGTGCCATCAGTGACCCCGGGACAGGGAACGGGTACGAGCAGTACTTC. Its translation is CAISDPGTGNGYEQYF.